The source of this TCR beta chain is a study of beta chain features in type 1 diabetes. Study results and limitations: Still unanswered here is whether HLA type influences TCRB rearrangement. There was a moderate but significant shortening of TCRB CDR3s in all four CD4+ subsets of Type 1 diabetes patients.

Of note for this clone: Its target is not known.

Every isolated RNA sample was fully reverse transcribed, so sequencing captured expressed TCRB transcripts. Sequencing was performed with immunoSEQ multiplex PCR; in TCRdb, only in-frame clones are kept and a portion is missing. This sample yields 250,000 to 350,000 clones, of which 14% are seen a single time; roughly 7% belongs to the top ten. The TCR was taken from a man aged 25 to 40 in good health. Material: central memory CD4+ T cells from blood.

The chain's CDR3 is CASSLSPGSSYEQYF. The CDR3, as DNA: TGTGCCAGCAGCCTCAGCCCGGGGTCTTCCTACGAGCAGTACTTC. The genes are TRBV9 and TRBJ2-5; D might be TRBD2 (5 bases). The DNA end is more similar to TRBJ2-7, so the J call may be wrong. The CDR3 loop spans 15 amino acids. CDR1 and CDR2 (germline): SGDLS, YYNGEE.